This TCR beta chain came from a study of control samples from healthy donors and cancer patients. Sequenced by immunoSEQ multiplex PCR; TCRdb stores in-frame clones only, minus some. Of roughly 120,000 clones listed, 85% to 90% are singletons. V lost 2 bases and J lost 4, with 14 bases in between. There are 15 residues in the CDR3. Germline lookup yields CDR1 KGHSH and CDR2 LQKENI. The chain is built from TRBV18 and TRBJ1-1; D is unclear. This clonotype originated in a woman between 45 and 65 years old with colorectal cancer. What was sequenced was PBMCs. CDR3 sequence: CASSPSEGSVTEAFF. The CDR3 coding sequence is TGTGCCAGCTCACCATCGGAAGGGTCAGTCACTGAAGCTTTCTTT.